This T cell receptor beta chain was sequenced for a study of cytomegalovirus exposure and HLA in healthy donors. General study findings and limits: Being indistinguishable, some V segments were excluded, TRBV6-2 and TRBV6-3 among them. The investigators catalogued 150 to 200 TCR beta chains as cytomegalovirus-associated.

The primer mix had 60 Vbeta and 13 Jbeta primers. Here immunoSEQ multiplex PCR was the method, and the copy in TCRdb shows in-frame clones only, minus some. The sample has under 250,000 clones. Healthy bone marrow donors made up the donor group. As regards this clone: Antigen: not known.

Germline values: CDR1 SGHRS, CDR2 YFSETQ. This CDR3 comprises 14 residues. The trim removed 4 bases at V and 4 bases at J, leaving 5 bases unmatched. The sequencing input was PBMCs. The chain couples TRBV5-1 to TRBJ2-7; 10 bases line up with TRBD2. The origin of this receptor is a girl aged 2-10 years in good health and CMV-seropositive. The CDR3 here is CASSHGLAEYEQYF. The CDR3 DNA sequence: TGCGCCAGCAGCCACGGACTAGCGGAGTACGAGCAGTACTTC. Drawing the rest from reference TRBV5-1 and TRBJ2-7, the complete variable domain is KAGVTQTPRYLIKTRGQQVTLSCSPISGHRSVSWYQQTPGQGLQFLFEYFSETQRNKGNFPGRFSGRQFSNSRSEMNVSTLELGDSALYLCASSHGLAEYEQYFGPGTRLTVT.